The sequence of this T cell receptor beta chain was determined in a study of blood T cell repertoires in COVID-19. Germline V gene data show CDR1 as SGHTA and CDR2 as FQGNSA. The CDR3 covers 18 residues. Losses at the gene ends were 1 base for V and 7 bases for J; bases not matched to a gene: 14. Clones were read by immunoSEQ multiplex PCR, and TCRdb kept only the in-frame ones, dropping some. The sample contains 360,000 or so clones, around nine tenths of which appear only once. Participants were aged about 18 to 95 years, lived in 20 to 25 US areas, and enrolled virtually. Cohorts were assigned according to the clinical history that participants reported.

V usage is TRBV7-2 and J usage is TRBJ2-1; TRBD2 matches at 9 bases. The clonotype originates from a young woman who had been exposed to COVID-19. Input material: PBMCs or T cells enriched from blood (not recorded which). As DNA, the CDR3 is TGTGCCAGCAGCTTAGATCGCGTTTTCCTAGCGGGAACGAATGAGCAGTTCTTC. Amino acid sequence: CASSLDRVFLAGTNEQFF.